This T cell receptor (beta chain) was sequenced during a study of shared clonotypes between healthy human individuals. Study-level results: Larger estimated richness was generally recorded for naive subsets relative to memory subsets.

The repertoire was sequenced with immunoSEQ multiplex PCR; TCRdb's copy has only in-frame clones and lacks some. The sample has about 2.2 million clones; 90% to 95% are singletons. Only CD45RO-negative cells positively selected for CCR7 counted as naive CD8 cells, so terminally differentiated effector memory CD45RA+ cells were excluded. Details on this clone: The antigen is unknown.

Germline assignment: CDR1 SEHNR and CDR2 FQNEAQ (reference sequence). The CDR3 covers 10 residues. Sequenced material: naive CD8+ T cells from PBMCs. The clonotype comes from a man aged 18 to 30 in good health. Some clones in this sample may be carry-over from other donors' samples. The chain is built from TRBV7-9 and TRBJ2-5; D not resolved. The J call is doubtful: the DNA matches TRBJ2-7 better. The CDR3 sequence: CASSQVEQYF. DNA of the CDR3: TGTGCCAGCAGCCAGGTCGAGCAGTACTTC.